This is a list of T cell receptor beta chains from one sample in a study of early T cells in non-severe SARS-CoV-2 infection. TCRdb independently ran MiXCR on the 5' RACE reads; one entry per CDR3 protein. Among about 46,000 distinct CDR3 sequences listed, roughly 5.7% were seen once. The source material was whole blood, sampled at baseline. These TCRs come from an adult who was a healthcare worker with PCR-confirmed SARS-CoV-2 infection or an uninfected control (not recorded which). The conserved cysteine and the conserved F or W are not part of the CDR3 here. Fields, in order: CDR3 protein, J gene, clone size, V gene. For some rows the clone size is stated as once, few or many, or as a class when expanded; others skip it.

CDR3aa: AISRIAGDEQY
j_gene: TRBJ2-7
abundance: -
v_gene: TRBV10-3

CDR3aa: ASSLKAGTEYEQY
j_gene: TRBJ2-7
abundance: many
v_gene: TRBV27

CDR3aa: SAPGQRVYEQY
j_gene: TRBJ2-7
abundance: -
v_gene: TRBV20-1

CDR3aa: ASLTGLSTDTQY
j_gene: TRBJ2-3
abundance: many
v_gene: TRBV2

CDR3aa: ASSLSSGTRVTEQF
j_gene: TRBJ2-1
abundance: many
v_gene: TRBV27

CDR3aa: AISESSPMLGISTEAF
j_gene: TRBJ1-1
abundance: few
v_gene: TRBV10-3

CDR3aa: ATSDSFVMDGQETQY
j_gene: TRBJ2-5
abundance: many
v_gene: TRBV24-1

CDR3aa: ASSFKSQETQY
j_gene: TRBJ2-5
abundance: few
v_gene: TRBV7-9

CDR3aa: SVGSTGTWYNEQF
j_gene: TRBJ2-1
abundance: -
v_gene: TRBV29-1

CDR3aa: ASSLTSQPANEKLF
j_gene: TRBJ1-4
abundance: many
v_gene: TRBV5-1

CDR3aa: ASSVSGTGASEQY
j_gene: TRBJ2-7
abundance: -
v_gene: TRBV9

CDR3aa: SARIDSPLH
j_gene: TRBJ1-6
abundance: many
v_gene: TRBV20-1

CDR3aa: ASSEGQGASYNEQF
j_gene: TRBJ2-1
abundance: many
v_gene: TRBV10-1

CDR3aa: ASSPHTRNEQF
j_gene: TRBJ2-1
abundance: many
v_gene: TRBV6-2/TRBV6-3

CDR3aa: ASSMQGWQF
j_gene: TRBJ2-1
abundance: many
v_gene: TRBV19

CDR3aa: ASSVAVLAGEAF
j_gene: TRBJ1-1
abundance: -
v_gene: TRBV9

CDR3aa: ASSPGWEAGELF
j_gene: TRBJ2-2
abundance: few
v_gene: TRBV12-3/TRBV12-4

CDR3aa: ASSPQVPYYGYT
j_gene: TRBJ1-2
abundance: many
v_gene: TRBV7-8

CDR3aa: ASSFGRDLNTEAF
j_gene: TRBJ1-1
abundance: few
v_gene: TRBV5-1

CDR3aa: SVTGTGFNNEQF
j_gene: TRBJ2-1
abundance: few
v_gene: TRBV29-1

CDR3aa: SAMTGRNSPLH
j_gene: TRBJ1-6
abundance: many
v_gene: TRBV20-1

CDR3aa: ASRWGLAGVGLEQF
j_gene: TRBJ2-1
abundance: many
v_gene: TRBV12-3/TRBV12-4

CDR3aa: SARGPGDHNEQF
j_gene: TRBJ2-1
abundance: once
v_gene: TRBV20-1

CDR3aa: ASSLLQGAYGPQH
j_gene: TRBJ1-5
abundance: many
v_gene: TRBV7-2

CDR3aa: ASSQDTRVNQPQH
j_gene: TRBJ1-5
abundance: many
v_gene: TRBV3-1

CDR3aa: ASSQRGGEQY
j_gene: TRBJ2-7
abundance: many
v_gene: TRBV5-1

CDR3aa: ASSFEGEGTEAF
j_gene: TRBJ1-1
abundance: many
v_gene: TRBV7-9

CDR3aa: ASSLGSGVNQPQH
j_gene: TRBJ1-5
abundance: many
v_gene: TRBV7-9

CDR3aa: ASSLKMGTEQY
j_gene: TRBJ2-7
abundance: -
v_gene: TRBV11-2

CDR3aa: ASSQDRGRYGYT
j_gene: TRBJ1-2
abundance: many
v_gene: TRBV7-8

CDR3aa: ASRGQATGELF
j_gene: TRBJ2-2
abundance: many
v_gene: TRBV19

CDR3aa: ASSLGTDNNEQF
j_gene: TRBJ2-1
abundance: few
v_gene: TRBV5-1

CDR3aa: ASSPQAGGPAIGHEQY
j_gene: TRBJ2-7
abundance: -
v_gene: TRBV18

CDR3aa: ASSPPAGTDDQETQY
j_gene: TRBJ2-5
abundance: many
v_gene: TRBV5-5

CDR3aa: ASSDYSWYQETQY
j_gene: TRBJ2-5
abundance: many
v_gene: TRBV6-1

CDR3aa: ASAWARGPYEQY
j_gene: TRBJ2-7
abundance: many
v_gene: TRBV7-2

CDR3aa: ASSLGLGQPEITEAF
j_gene: TRBJ1-1
abundance: few
v_gene: TRBV7-6

CDR3aa: ASSLGDREAEKLF
j_gene: TRBJ1-4
abundance: many
v_gene: TRBV11-2

CDR3aa: ASNTFRDREADTQY
j_gene: TRBJ2-3
abundance: -
v_gene: TRBV28

CDR3aa: ASSLTGKGEKLF
j_gene: TRBJ1-4
abundance: many
v_gene: TRBV28

CDR3aa: ASSELGRELF
j_gene: TRBJ2-2
abundance: many
v_gene: TRBV5-6

CDR3aa: SAIFTGEAYEQY
j_gene: TRBJ2-7
abundance: many
v_gene: TRBV20-1

CDR3aa: SARDVRPDQETQY
j_gene: TRBJ2-5
abundance: once
v_gene: TRBV20-1

CDR3aa: ASSQDMTDTQY
j_gene: TRBJ2-3
abundance: many
v_gene: TRBV4-1

CDR3aa: ASSLRLRVSGNTIY
j_gene: TRBJ1-3
abundance: many
v_gene: TRBV28

CDR3aa: ASSRIFMNTEAF
j_gene: TRBJ1-1
abundance: many
v_gene: TRBV5-6

CDR3aa: ASSPPGQLTGELF
j_gene: TRBJ2-2
abundance: few
v_gene: TRBV18

CDR3aa: RMPGQQNTEAF
j_gene: TRBJ1-1
abundance: many
v_gene: TRBV20-1

CDR3aa: SATGQREQY
j_gene: TRBJ2-7
abundance: many
v_gene: TRBV20-1

CDR3aa: ASSLLRQNPGELF
j_gene: TRBJ2-2
abundance: many
v_gene: TRBV11-2

CDR3aa: ASMPGQGYEQY
j_gene: TRBJ2-7
abundance: many
v_gene: TRBV25-1

CDR3aa: SAVLPGQGFADTQY
j_gene: TRBJ2-3
abundance: -
v_gene: TRBV20-1

CDR3aa: ASSFAVGGTDTQY
j_gene: TRBJ2-3
abundance: many
v_gene: TRBV12-3/TRBV12-4

CDR3aa: ASSRDSFYGYT
j_gene: TRBJ1-2
abundance: many
v_gene: TRBV7-9

CDR3aa: ASSQGINTEAF
j_gene: TRBJ1-1
abundance: -
v_gene: TRBV3-1

CDR3aa: ASSLVEGKETQY
j_gene: TRBJ2-5
abundance: many
v_gene: TRBV28

CDR3aa: ASSLSGASTDTQY
j_gene: TRBJ2-3
abundance: -
v_gene: TRBV5-1

CDR3aa: ASSQGWSPGLRNSPLH
j_gene: TRBJ1-6
abundance: many
v_gene: TRBV14

CDR3aa: ATSDLRREGLHEQF
j_gene: TRBJ2-1
abundance: many
v_gene: TRBV24-1